Sequencing of this T cell receptor (beta chain) was carried out in a study of T cell responses to AZD1222 COVID-19 vaccine. Germline CDR1 is SGHTA and CDR2 is FQGNSA. CDR3 length: 13 amino acids. V was cut by 5 bases and J by 1 base, with 8 bases left in between. There are a few counts of this clone. Its cognate antigen is unknown. The method was immunoSEQ multiplex PCR; TCRdb's version includes in-frame clones alone and lacks a portion of them. Here the sample spans more than 140,000 clones, 88% being singletons. Findings and limits, study-wide: Donors skewed white British and female; clonal diversity was possibly underestimated. Reportedly, nearly half the spike-specific TCRs target unmutated variant regions. Distributed over spike, vaccine-associated CD4 TCRs predominated at 160-218 and 743-854. Repertoire sampling happened only post peak T cell response.

This clonotype originated in an adult in good health. The sequencing here drew on peripheral blood, taken on day 0 of MenACWY control vaccination. This sequence joins TRBV7-2 and TRBJ1-1; D is unclear. CDR3 DNA sequence: TGTGCCAGCAGCCCCTACCCGAACACTGAAGCTTTCTTT. This gives the protein CASSPYPNTEAFF.